These T cell receptor beta chains were read from a single sample in a study of naive and memory T cell subsets. Each CDR3 protein gets one entry after TCRdb re-called the UMI-ligation and nested PCR reads with MiXCR. There are over 90,000 distinct CDR3 sequences in the sample; around 10% occur only once, and 0.13% lies in the top ten. What was sequenced was naive CD4+ T cells from blood. These receptors were obtained from a human donor in good health. Each CDR3 is given with its conserved first and last residue. A D gene is named only where the DNA matches it firmly. A clone size is listed for some rows: how often the clone was seen (once, few, many), or a class if it is expanded.

.,TRBJ2-7,TRBV10-1,many,CASSARQIYEQYF,TGCGCCAGCAGTGCTCGACAGATATACGAGCAGTACTTC
TRBD1,TRBJ1-2,TRBV29-1,.,CSVEGGQGTNYGYTF,TGCAGCGTTGAAGGGGGACAGGGAACTAACTATGGCTACACCTTC
.,TRBJ1-1,TRBV20-1,.,CSAGRDPMGAFF,TGCAGTGCTGGCCGGGACCCCATGGGGGCTTTCTTT
TRBD2,TRBJ2-1,TRBV20-1,.,CSARSALAGGSSYNEQFF,TGCAGTGCTAGAAGCGCCCTAGCGGGAGGCAGCTCCTACAATGAGCAGTTCTTC
.,TRBJ2-7,TRBV3-1,few,CASSQDPLYEQYF,TGTGCCAGCAGCCAAGATCCCCTCTACGAGCAGTACTTC
.,TRBJ1-1,TRBV4-3,.,CASSQDTGLANTEAFF,TGCGCCAGCAGCCAAGATACAGGGCTAGCGAACACTGAAGCTTTCTTT
.,TRBJ2-6,TRBV4-3,few,CASSQEGALGANVLTF,TGCGCCAGCAGCCAAGAGGGGGCTCTTGGGGCCAACGTCCTGACTTTC
.,TRBJ2-1,TRBV7-9,many,CASSLAEPNEQFF,TGTGCCAGCAGCTTAGCGGAGCCTAATGAGCAGTTCTTC
TRBD1,TRBJ2-7,TRBV4-3,few,CASSQKGQGSYEQYF,TGCGCCAGCAGCCAAAAGGGACAGGGGTCCTACGAGCAGTACTTC
.,TRBJ2-1,TRBV5-4,.,CASSQSSARAENEQFF,TGTGCCAGCAGCCAAAGTAGCGCGCGGGCTGAGAATGAGCAGTTCTTC
.,TRBJ1-2,TRBV25-1,few,CASSEYRDRSYGYTF,TGTGCCAGCAGTGAATATCGCGACAGATCCTATGGCTACACCTTC
TRBD1,TRBJ2-5,TRBV9,few,CASSVGFLGTGEVQETQYF,TGTGCCAGCAGCGTAGGGTTCCTGGGGACAGGGGAAGTCCAAGAGACCCAGTACTTC
.,TRBJ1-1,TRBV29-1,few,CSVAVFKGTEAFF,TGCAGCGTGGCTGTCTTTAAGGGCACTGAAGCTTTCTTT
.,TRBJ1-5,TRBV20-1,many,CSARDSNQPQHF,TGCAGTGCTAGGGACAGCAATCAGCCCCAGCATTTT
.,TRBJ2-3,TRBV12-3/TRBV12-4,few,CASSLLGKGSTDTQYF,TGTGCCAGCAGTTTATTGGGTAAAGGGAGCACAGATACGCAGTATTTT
.,TRBJ2-7,TRBV5-1,.,CASSLVRASSYEQYF,TGCGCCAGCAGCTTGGTCCGGGCGAGCTCCTACGAGCAGTACTTC
.,TRBJ1-1,TRBV6-2/TRBV6-3,.,CASSSMLQLIPSEAFF,TGTGCCAGCAGTTCTATGCTCCAGCTTATCCCATCTGAAGCTTTCTTT
.,TRBJ1-2,TRBV27,.,CASSPHSNYGYTF,TGTGCCAGCAGCCCCCACAGTAACTATGGCTACACCTTC
TRBD2,TRBJ2-3,TRBV7-2,.,CASSLSPSGTINTDTQYF,TGTGCCAGCAGCTTATCCCCTAGCGGGACCATTAACACAGATACGCAGTATTTT
TRBD2,TRBJ2-1,TRBV12-3/TRBV12-4,many,CASSFGGGRGNEQFF,TGTGCCAGCAGTTTCGGCGGGGGGCGAGGCAATGAGCAGTTCTTC
.,TRBJ1-5,TRBV18,few,CASSTTAPWPQHF,TGTGCCAGCTCAACAACAGCCCCATGGCCCCAGCATTTT
.,TRBJ2-7,TRBV6-2/TRBV6-3,many,CASRLLSSGNEQYF,TGTGCCAGCAGGCTGCTCAGTTCAGGGAACGAGCAGTACTTC
TRBD2,TRBJ2-3,TRBV20-1,many,CSADERGGSLDTQYF,TGCAGTGCGGACGAGCGGGGGGGCTCGTTAGATACGCAGTATTTT
.,TRBJ1-2,TRBV12-3/TRBV12-4,many,CASSFEANYGYTF,TGTGCCAGCAGTTTTGAGGCTAACTATGGCTACACCTTC
.,TRBJ2-1,TRBV19,.,CASSTHNYNEQFF,TGTGCCAGTAGTACCCACAATTACAATGAGCAGTTCTTC
TRBD1,TRBJ1-4,TRBV18,few,CASSPNRGFEKLFF,TGTGCCAGCTCACCGAACAGGGGTTTTGAAAAACTGTTTTTT
.,TRBJ2-3,TRBV3-1,many,CASSQGSSQYF,TGTGCCAGCAGCCAAGGAAGCAGTCAGTATTTT
.,TRBJ2-7,TRBV27,.,CASSLHARDEQYF,TGTGCCAGCAGTTTACATGCTAGGGACGAGCAGTACTTC
.,TRBJ1-2,TRBV4-2,.,CASSQDTNYGYTF,TGTGCCAGCAGCCAAGATACCAACTATGGCTACACCTTC
.,TRBJ2-6,TRBV7-2,few,CASSSTRQVLTSGANVLTF,TGTGCCAGCAGCTCTACCAGGCAGGTCCTAACCTCTGGGGCCAACGTCCTGACTTTC
.,TRBJ1-1,TRBV4-1,few,CASSPRGGENTEAFF,TGCGCCAGCAGCCCCAGAGGCGGGGAGAACACTGAAGCTTTCTTT
TRBD2,TRBJ2-1,TRBV7-9,.,CASRLGGGRAYNEQFF,TGTGCCAGCAGACTCGGGGGCGGGAGGGCCTACAATGAGCAGTTCTTC
.,TRBJ2-1,TRBV10-3,.,CAISARHPDNEQFF,TGTGCCATCAGTGCGAGACACCCGGACAATGAGCAGTTCTTC
TRBD1,TRBJ2-1,TRBV29-1,few,CSVDRQGSYNEQFF,TGCAGCGTGGATAGACAGGGGTCCTACAATGAGCAGTTCTTC
TRBD1,TRBJ2-1,TRBV6-6,few,CASITDRGNEQFF,TGTGCCAGCATAACGGACAGGGGCAATGAGCAGTTCTTC
.,TRBJ2-7,TRBV6-2/TRBV6-3,many,CASSYAGAYEQYF,TGTGCCAGCAGTTACGCAGGGGCCTACGAGCAGTACTTC
TRBD1,TRBJ2-5,TRBV7-2,.,CASSFRGMGLQETQYF,TGTGCCAGCAGCTTCAGGGGGATGGGGCTACAAGAGACCCAGTACTTC
TRBD1,TRBJ2-7,TRBV12-3/TRBV12-4,.,CASSSTGQFSYEQYF,TGTGCCAGCAGTTCGACGGGACAGTTCTCCTACGAGCAGTACTTC
TRBD1,TRBJ2-1,TRBV24-1,many,CATSDLRGTGVGGEQFF,TGTGCCACCAGTGATTTGAGAGGGACAGGGGTTGGTGGTGAGCAGTTCTTC
.,TRBJ2-2,TRBV24-1,.,CATSDFSGANTGELFF,TGTGCCACCAGTGATTTTTCCGGAGCGAACACCGGGGAGCTGTTTTTT
.,TRBJ2-1,TRBV7-6,.,CASSSSPRGATYNEQFF,TGTGCCAGCAGCTCCTCACCTAGGGGGGCTACCTACAATGAGCAGTTCTTC